The rows below give T cell receptor beta chains drawn from one sample of a study of post-analysis software for immune sequencing data. Each CDR3 protein is one row after TCRdb ran MiXCR on the PCR reads. The data contain under 900,000 distinct CDR3 sequences, around 53% of them singletons. Specimen: blood. The source of these receptors is a girl under 18 with multiple sclerosis. CDR3s include the opening cysteine and the closing phenylalanine or tryptophan. Each record gives: V gene, clone size, D gene, J gene, CDR3 DNA, CDR3 protein. The D gene is left open where the match is weak. Size is omitted from some rows. Given values are once, few, many or a class for expanded clones.

TRBV12-3/TRBV12-4	many	-	TRBJ2-3	TGTGCCAGCAGTTTAGGGGCAGCTAGGGGAGATACGCAGTATTTT	CASSLGAARGDTQYF
TRBV2	-	TRBD1	TRBJ2-7	TGTGCCAGTGGGACAGTTGGCGAGCAGTACTTC	CASGTVGEQYF
TRBV9	once	TRBD2	TRBJ2-5	TGTGCCAGCAGCTCCCAAGCGGGGGAGGAGACCCAGTACTTC	CASSSQAGEETQYF
TRBV20-1	-	TRBD2	TRBJ2-1	TGCAGTGCTAGAAATATTGGGCTAGCGGGAGTAAGGGAGCAGTTCTTC	CSARNIGLAGVREQFF
TRBV19	-	-	TRBJ2-7	TGTGCCAGTAGTATTGTTTTAAACTACGAGCAGTACTTC	CASSIVLNYEQYF
TRBV20-1	-	-	TRBJ1-2	TGCAGTGCCCCGCTGGACAGATTCACTTATGGCTACACCTTC	CSAPLDRFTYGYTF
TRBV7-9	few	-	TRBJ2-3	TGTGCCAGCAGCTGGCTCGGGGGGCGCACAGATACGCAGTATTTT	CASSWLGGRTDTQYF
TRBV5-1	once	-	TRBJ2-3	TGCGCCAGCAGTCCCGGGCCCGGGACTCACACAGATACGCAGTATTTT	CASSPGPGTHTDTQYF
TRBV29-1	few	-	TRBJ1-2	TGCAGCGTTGAAGCTGTAGGGGGAAAAGGCTACACCTTC	CSVEAVGGKGYTF
TRBV7-9	-	-	TRBJ2-5	TGTGCCAGCAGCTTACTGAGGGCCCAAGAGACCCAGTACTTC	CASSLLRAQETQYF
TRBV28	-	-	TRBJ2-7	TGTGCCAGCCCCTCAACAGGGCCTCCCTACGAGCAGTACTTC	CASPSTGPPYEQYF
TRBV9	few	TRBD1	TRBJ2-3	TGTGCCAGCAGCGTGACAGGGGGCAAGAGCACAGATACGCAGTATTTT	CASSVTGGKSTDTQYF